The clone carrying this TCR beta chain was seen only once. Sequenced by immunoSEQ multiplex PCR; TCRdb stores in-frame clones only, minus some. The sample contains about 260,000 clones, 84% of which appear only once. The data were obtained in a study of blood T cell repertoires in COVID-19. Study in general: Collection of acute and convalescent COVID-19 samples took place in the United States, Italy and Spain. T cells, B-cell-depleted T cells, or PBMCs supplied cDNA or gDNA.

This receptor was identified in a woman aged 40 to 55 who had recovered from COVID-19. The specimen was peripheral blood.

CDR3 protein: CASSLRDNQPQHF. The CDR3 nucleotides are TGTGCCAGCAGCTTACGGGATAATCAGCCCCAGCATTTT. V is TRBV7-9 and J is TRBJ1-5; no definite D call. Germline CDR1 is SEHNR and CDR2 is FQNEAQ (reference sequence). The V end was cut by 2 bases, the J end by 4 bases, with 6 bases between. The CDR3 extends over 13 amino acids.